This T cell receptor (beta chain) emerged from a study of control samples from healthy donors and cancer patients. CDR1 is MDHEN and CDR2 is SYDVKM in the germline V gene. The CDR3 length is 15 residues. V was pared by 2 bases and J by 3 bases, with 8 bases between. This clone was seen once. TCRdb's copy holds only in-frame clones and misses some; the assay was immunoSEQ multiplex PCR. The sample consists of 100,000 to 150,000 clones, 80% to 95% of them appearing once. The V gene is TRBV28, the J gene TRBJ2-6, with D maybe TRBD2 (5 bases). This clonotype was sampled from a man in his forties or fifties in good health. The material sequenced was blood. Here the CDR3 reads CASSLEGFGANVLTF. The CDR3 nucleotides read TGTGCCAGCAGTTTAGAGGGATTTGGGGCCAACGTCCTGACTTTC.